The clone carrying this TCR beta chain was recorded only once. Its target is unknown. The PCR had 60 Vbeta and 13 Jbeta primers. Sequencing was performed with immunoSEQ multiplex PCR; in TCRdb, only in-frame clones are kept and a portion is missing. The sample has 85,000 to 100,000 clones, about 79% seen once. Trimming shortened V by 0 bases and J by 4 bases, and 12 bases separated the two germline ends. Per germline, CDR1 SGHVS and CDR2 FNYEAQ. CDR3 length equals 15 residues. The source of the sample is a study of cytomegalovirus exposure and HLA in healthy donors. Study results and caveats: Across donors, most TCRs were seen rarely, yet some public ones were widespread.

This receptor was taken from a male donor in good health and CMV-seropositive. The sequencing sample was made of PBMCs. The chain carries TRBV7-6 and TRBJ1-1; D is unresolved. CDR3 protein: CASSLAAGGSTEAFF. CDR3 DNA: TGTGCCAGCAGCTTAGCGGCGGGCGGAAGCACTGAAGCTTTCTTT.